Listed below are T cell receptor beta chains from one sample, sequenced in a study of OX40 agonist ivuxolimab in advanced cancers. The table came from immunoSEQ multiplex PCR; TCRdb's copy has only in-frame clones and leaves some out. The sample shows approximately 74,000 clones, just over 90% of them seen only once. Specimen: CD4+ or CD8+ T cells sorted from blood, collected in a trial of the OX40 agonist ivuxolimab. These receptors were collected from an adult with an advanced solid tumor such as melanoma, head and neck, liver or kidney cancer. Each CDR3 is given with its conserved first and last residue. D genes are given only for firm matches. The size of a clone is reported for some rows only, either as once, few or many, or as a class for expanded clones.

CDR3 DNA	CDR3 protein	J gene	V gene	clone size	D gene
TGTGCCAGCGGACCCGGGACAGGGTCCCACGAGCAGTACTTC	CASGPGTGSHEQYF	TRBJ2-7	TRBV7-9	NA	TRBD1
TGTGCCAGCAGGTTATCACAGCACTATGGCTACACCTTC	CASRLSQHYGYTF	TRBJ1-2	TRBV27	NA	NA
TGTGCCAGCGGTTTACAGGTCTACTATGGCTACACCTTC	CASGLQVYYGYTF	TRBJ1-2	TRBV7-9	NA	NA
TGCGCCAGCAGCCAAGGTGGTAGCGGGAGCTACGAGCAGTACTTC	CASSQGGSGSYEQYF	TRBJ2-7	TRBV4-1	NA	TRBD2
TGTGCCAGCAGCTTAGAATTTAGCCTAGCGGGACAAACTGCCTACGAGCAGTACTTC	CASSLEFSLAGQTAYEQYF	TRBJ2-7	TRBV7-9	NA	TRBD2
TGTGCCAGCAGCTTAGTCGGGGTACAAGAGACCCAGTACTTC	CASSLVGVQETQYF	TRBJ2-5	TRBV7-9	once	NA
TGTGCCAGCAGCTTAGATTTGAGGGCTGAAGCTTTCTTT	CASSLDLRAEAFF	TRBJ1-1	TRBV7-6	NA	NA
TGCGCCAGCAGCCCCATGGCCGGGGGAGCCTCCTACGAGCAGTACTTC	CASSPMAGGASYEQYF	TRBJ2-7	TRBV4-3	NA	NA
TGTGCCAGCAGCGTCTCCAAGGCCACTGAAGCTTTCTTT	CASSVSKATEAFF	TRBJ1-1	TRBV11-3	NA	NA
TGTGCCAGCAGGGCCTCGCGCGGGACAGGAGGTTACGAGCAGTACTTC	CASRASRGTGGYEQYF	TRBJ2-7	TRBV27	NA	TRBD1
TGCGCCAGCAGCCTCCAAGGGATGAACACCGGGGAGCTGTTTTTT	CASSLQGMNTGELFF	TRBJ2-2	TRBV4-1	NA	NA
TGTGCCAGCTCCCCGTATCAGCTGATAGGTCCCGGGGAGCTGTTTTTT	CASSPYQLIGPGELFF	TRBJ2-2	TRBV18	NA	NA
TGTGCCAGCAGCGTAGCCGGGACAGGGGCGTTGGAGCAGTACTTC	CASSVAGTGALEQYF	TRBJ2-7	TRBV9	NA	TRBD1
TGCGCCAGCAGACGGGACAGTTCTTTCACTGAAGCTTTCTTT	CASRRDSSFTEAFF	TRBJ1-1	TRBV4-3	NA	TRBD1
TGTGCCAGCAGCTTAGTTATCGGCTCCTACAATGAGCAGTTCTTC	CASSLVIGSYNEQFF	TRBJ2-1	TRBV7-9	NA	NA
TGTGCCAGTAGTAGGGAGAGTGGGACAGTTCTTTATAGCAATCAGCCCCAGCATTTT	CASSRESGTVLYSNQPQHF	TRBJ1-5	TRBV19	NA	TRBD1
TGTGCCAGCAGCTTAGAAGGGGAAGCTTTCTTT	CASSLEGEAFF	TRBJ1-1	TRBV7-6	NA	NA
TGTGCCAGCAGCCATATCGGACAGGGAATCAATGAGCAGTTCTTC	CASSHIGQGINEQFF	TRBJ2-1	TRBV7-3	NA	TRBD1
TGCAGCGTTGAAGACGGCAACCACAATGAGCAGTTCTTC	CSVEDGNHNEQFF	TRBJ2-1	TRBV29-1	NA	NA
TGTGCCAGCAGCGTAGTTGGTCTAGCGGTCAGCTCCTACAATGAGCAGTTCTTC	CASSVVGLAVSSYNEQFF	TRBJ2-1	TRBV9	NA	TRBD2
TGTGCCTGGACGGGGGGTGAAAAACTGTTTTTT	CAWTGGEKLFF	TRBJ1-4	TRBV30	NA	NA
TGTGCCAGCAGCCTAGGTGGGACGGAAGGCTACACCTTC	CASSLGGTEGYTF	TRBJ1-2	TRBV6-6	NA	NA
TGTGCCTGGAAGTCGCAGGGGATACAAGAGACCCAGTACTTC	CAWKSQGIQETQYF	TRBJ2-5	TRBV30	NA	NA
TGTGCCAGCAGTTTATCCCCCCGATCCTACGAGCAGTACTTC	CASSLSPRSYEQYF	TRBJ2-7	TRBV27	NA	NA
TGTGCCAGCAGCTCTCACCGGGACGGAGAGCACTGGGAAAAACTGTTTTTT	CASSSHRDGEHWEKLFF	TRBJ1-4	TRBV7-9	NA	NA
TGTGCCAGCAGTTGGGACAGGGGCTATGGCTACACCTTC	CASSWDRGYGYTF	TRBJ1-2	TRBV7-9	NA	TRBD1
TGTGCCATCAAGGGTAGCGGGACCTACGAGCAGTACTTC	CAIKGSGTYEQYF	TRBJ2-7	TRBV10-3	NA	TRBD2